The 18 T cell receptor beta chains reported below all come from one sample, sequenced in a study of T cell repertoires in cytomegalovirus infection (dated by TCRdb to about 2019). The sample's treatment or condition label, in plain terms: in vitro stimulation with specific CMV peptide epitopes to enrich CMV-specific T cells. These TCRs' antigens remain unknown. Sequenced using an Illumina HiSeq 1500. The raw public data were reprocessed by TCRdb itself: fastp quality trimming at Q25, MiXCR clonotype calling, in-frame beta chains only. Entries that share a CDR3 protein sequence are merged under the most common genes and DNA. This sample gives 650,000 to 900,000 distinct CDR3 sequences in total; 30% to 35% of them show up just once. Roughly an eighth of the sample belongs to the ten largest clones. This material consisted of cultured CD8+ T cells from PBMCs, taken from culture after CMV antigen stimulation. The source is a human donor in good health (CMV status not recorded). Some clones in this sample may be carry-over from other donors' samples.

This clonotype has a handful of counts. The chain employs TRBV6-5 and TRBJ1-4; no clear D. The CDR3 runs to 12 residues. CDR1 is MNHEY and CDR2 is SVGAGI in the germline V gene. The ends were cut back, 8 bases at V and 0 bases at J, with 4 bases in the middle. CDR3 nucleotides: TGTGCCAGCGCAACAACTAATGAAAAACTGTTTTTT. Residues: CASATTNEKLFF.

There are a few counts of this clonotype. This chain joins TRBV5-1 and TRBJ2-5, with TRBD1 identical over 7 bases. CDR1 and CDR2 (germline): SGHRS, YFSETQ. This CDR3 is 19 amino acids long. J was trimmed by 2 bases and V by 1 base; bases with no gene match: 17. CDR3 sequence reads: CASSLPASGTARNQETQYF. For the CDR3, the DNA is TGCGCCAGCAGCTTGCCGGCCTCCGGGACAGCGAGGAATCAAGAGACCCAGTACTTC.

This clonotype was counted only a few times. The CDR3 is CASTKQATESGYTF. The CDR3 DNA sequence: TGTGCCAGCACCAAACAAGCTACTGAGAGTGGCTACACCTTC. V is TRBV12-3 or TRBV12-4 and J is TRBJ1-2, with D unresolved. This CDR3 has 14 amino acids. Trimming removed 7 bases from V and 7 bases from J, with 19 bases in between.

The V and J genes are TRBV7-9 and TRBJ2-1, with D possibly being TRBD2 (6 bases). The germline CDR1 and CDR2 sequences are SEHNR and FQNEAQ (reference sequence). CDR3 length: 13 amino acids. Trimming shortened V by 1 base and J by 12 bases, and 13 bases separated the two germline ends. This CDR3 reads CASSLGRGPRQFF. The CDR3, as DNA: TGTGCCAGCAGCTTAGGGAGGGGTCCCAGGCAGTTCTTC.

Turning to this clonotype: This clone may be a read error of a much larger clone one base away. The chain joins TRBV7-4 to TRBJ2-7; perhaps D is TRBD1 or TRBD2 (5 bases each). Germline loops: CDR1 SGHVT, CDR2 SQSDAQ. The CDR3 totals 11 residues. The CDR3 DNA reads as TGTGTCAGCAGCCCCGGGACCGAGCAGTACTTC. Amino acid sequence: CVSSPGTEQYF. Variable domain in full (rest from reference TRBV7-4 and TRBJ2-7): GAGVSQSPRYKVAKRGRDVALRCDSISGHVTLYWYRQTLGQGSEVLTYSQSDAQRDKSGRPSGRFSAERPERSVSTLKIQRTEQGDSAVYLCVSSPGTEQYFGPGTRLTVT.

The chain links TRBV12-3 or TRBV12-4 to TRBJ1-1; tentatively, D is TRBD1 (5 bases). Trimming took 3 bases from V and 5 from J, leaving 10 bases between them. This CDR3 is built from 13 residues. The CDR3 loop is CASSFTRGTEAFF. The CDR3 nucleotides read TGTGCCAGCAGTTTCACTCGGGGGACTGAAGCTTTCTTT.

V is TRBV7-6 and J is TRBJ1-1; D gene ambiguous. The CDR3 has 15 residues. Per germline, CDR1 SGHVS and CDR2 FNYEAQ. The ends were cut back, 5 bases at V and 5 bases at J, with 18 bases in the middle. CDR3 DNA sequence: TGTGCCAGCAGCCCCCTGGACCGCCTCGGGACTGAAGCTTTCTTT. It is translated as CASSPLDRLGTEAFF.

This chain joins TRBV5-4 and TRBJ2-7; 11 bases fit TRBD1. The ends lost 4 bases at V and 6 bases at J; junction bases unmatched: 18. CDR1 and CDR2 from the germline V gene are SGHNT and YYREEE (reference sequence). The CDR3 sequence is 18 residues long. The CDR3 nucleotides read TGTGCCAGCAGCGATGGACAGGGGGCAGAATCTGATCTGGGCGAGCAGTACGTC. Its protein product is CASSDGQGAESDLGEQYV.

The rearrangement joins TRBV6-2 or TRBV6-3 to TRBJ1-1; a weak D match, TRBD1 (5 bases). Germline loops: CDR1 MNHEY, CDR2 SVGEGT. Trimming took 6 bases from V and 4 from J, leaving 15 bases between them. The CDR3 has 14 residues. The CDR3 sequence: CASRGTLGSTEAFF. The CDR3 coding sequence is TGTGCCAGCAGGGGGACCTTGGGCAGCACTGAAGCTTTCTTT.

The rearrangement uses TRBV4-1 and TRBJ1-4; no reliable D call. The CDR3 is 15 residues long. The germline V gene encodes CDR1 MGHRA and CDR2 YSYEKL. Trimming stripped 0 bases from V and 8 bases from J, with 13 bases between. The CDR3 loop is CASSQESTAPEKLFF. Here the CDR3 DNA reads TGCGCCAGCAGCCAAGAAAGTACAGCTCCCGAAAAACTGTTTTTT.

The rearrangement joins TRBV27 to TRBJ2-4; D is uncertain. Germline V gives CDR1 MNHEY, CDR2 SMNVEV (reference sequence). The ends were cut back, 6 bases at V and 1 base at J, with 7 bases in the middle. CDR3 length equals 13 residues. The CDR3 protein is CASSPNAKNIQYF. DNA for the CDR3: TGTGCCAGCAGCCCAAACGCCAAAAACATTCAGTACTTC.

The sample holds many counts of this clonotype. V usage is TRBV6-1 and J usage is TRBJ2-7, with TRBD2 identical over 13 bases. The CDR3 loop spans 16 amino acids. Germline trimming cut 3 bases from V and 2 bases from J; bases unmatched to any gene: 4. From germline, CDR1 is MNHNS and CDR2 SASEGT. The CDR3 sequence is CASSEGLAGPAYEQYV. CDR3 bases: TGTGCCAGCAGTGAGGGACTAGCGGGGCCCGCCTACGAGCAGTACGTC.

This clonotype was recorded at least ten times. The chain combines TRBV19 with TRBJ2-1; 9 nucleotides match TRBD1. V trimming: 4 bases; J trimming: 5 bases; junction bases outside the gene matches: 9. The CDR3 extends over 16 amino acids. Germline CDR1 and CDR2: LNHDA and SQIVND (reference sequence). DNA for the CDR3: TGTGCCAGTAGTAAGGTCTGGACAGGGGAAGACAATGAGCAGTTCTTC. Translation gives CASSKVWTGEDNEQFF.

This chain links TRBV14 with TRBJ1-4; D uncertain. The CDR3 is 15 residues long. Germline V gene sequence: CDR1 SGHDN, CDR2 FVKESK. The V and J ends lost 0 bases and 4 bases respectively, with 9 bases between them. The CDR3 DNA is TGTGCCAGCAGCCAAGATCCTATGGATAATGAAAAACTGTTTTTT. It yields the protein CASSQDPMDNEKLFF.

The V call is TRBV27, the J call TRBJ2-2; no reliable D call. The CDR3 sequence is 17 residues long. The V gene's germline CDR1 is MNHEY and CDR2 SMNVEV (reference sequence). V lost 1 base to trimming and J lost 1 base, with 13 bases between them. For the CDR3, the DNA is TGTGCCAGCAGTTTATGGTCGATCCGAGAGAACACCGGGGAGCTGTTTTTT. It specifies CASSLWSIRENTGELFF.

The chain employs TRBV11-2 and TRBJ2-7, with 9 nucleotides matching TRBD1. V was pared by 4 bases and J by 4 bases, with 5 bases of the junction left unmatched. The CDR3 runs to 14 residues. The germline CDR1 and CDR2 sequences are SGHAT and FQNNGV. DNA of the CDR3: TGTGCCAGCAGCTCGGACAGGGGAAAGTACGAGCAGTACTTC. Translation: CASSSDRGKYEQYF.

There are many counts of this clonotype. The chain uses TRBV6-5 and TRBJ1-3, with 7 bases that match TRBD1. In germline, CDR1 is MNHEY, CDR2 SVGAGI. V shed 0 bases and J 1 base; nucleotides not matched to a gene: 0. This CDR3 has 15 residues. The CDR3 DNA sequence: TGTGCCAGCAGTTACTCGACAGGGTCTGGAAACACCATATATTTT. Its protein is CASSYSTGSGNTIYF.

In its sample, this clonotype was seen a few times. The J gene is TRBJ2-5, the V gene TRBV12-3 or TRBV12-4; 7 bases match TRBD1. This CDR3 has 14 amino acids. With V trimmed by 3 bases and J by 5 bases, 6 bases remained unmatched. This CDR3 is CASSFQGVVETQYF. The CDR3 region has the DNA TGTGCCAGCAGTTTCCAGGGGGTCGTGGAGACCCAGTACTTC.